The next 23 T cell receptor beta chains were all read from a single sample in a study of cytomegalovirus exposure and HLA in healthy donors. The PCR contained 60 Vbeta and 13 Jbeta primers. Generated by immunoSEQ multiplex PCR, the TCRdb table keeps only in-frame clones and is missing some. The sample lists 60,000 to 85,000 clones, about 84% occurring once. Sequenced input: PBMCs. Source of these receptors: a man between 40 and 49 years old in good health and CMV-seronegative.

The chain links TRBV5-1 to TRBJ2-7; 8 bases are a match to TRBD2. Trimming took 4 bases from V and 0 from J; bases not matched to a gene: 6. Germline loops: CDR1 SGHRS, CDR2 YFSETQ. There are 15 residues in the CDR3. The CDR3 DNA follows: TGCGCCAGCAGCCTCAGCGGGGGAAGCTCCTACGAGCAGTACTTC. As protein: CASSLSGGSSYEQYF.

The V and J genes are TRBV18 and TRBJ1-2; TRBD1 might be the D (5 bases). With 6 bases removed from V and 7 bases from J, the gap between germline ends came to 12 bases. CDR3 length: 12 amino acids. Germline V gene data show CDR1 as KGHSH and CDR2 as LQKENI. CDR3 in amino acids: CASSLDSPGYTF. The CDR3 DNA reads as TGTGCCAGCTCCCTAGACAGTCCTGGCTACACCTTC.

CDR3 protein: CASSLQRGGTDTQYF. The CDR3 DNA sequence: TGTGCCAGCAGCTTACAGCGGGGGGGCACAGATACGCAGTATTTT. The rearrangement uses TRBV7-9 and TRBJ2-3, with 9 bases identical to TRBD2. The CDR3 extends over 15 amino acids. V was pared by 2 bases and J by 1 base, with 1 base of the junction left unmatched. Germline V gene lookup returns CDR1 SEHNR and CDR2 FQNEAQ (reference sequence).

The chain recombines TRBV7-3 with TRBJ2-7; 7 bases map to TRBD1. With V trimmed by 2 bases and J by 6 bases, 7 bases remained unmatched. This CDR3 comprises 14 residues. CDR1 and CDR2 (germline): SGHTA, FQGTGA. The CDR3 here is CASSLGRGGSEQYF. The CDR3, as DNA: TGTGCCAGCAGCTTAGGGCGAGGGGGCTCCGAGCAGTACTTC.

This clone was counted a few times. J is TRBJ2-7 and V is TRBV6-6, with 8 bases fitting TRBD1. Trimming removed 2 bases from V and 13 bases from J; junction bases left unmatched: 7. Germline CDR1 and CDR2: MNHNY and SVGAGI (reference sequence). The CDR3 is 12 residues long. In nucleotides, the CDR3 is TGTGCCAGCAGTTACGGGGACAGGACGAATTACTTC. Its translation is CASSYGDRTNYF.

This chain joins TRBV4-3 and TRBJ1-4; TRBD1 matches 10 bases. Germline V CDR1 and CDR2: LGHNA, YSLEER. V lost 1 base, J lost 8 bases, and 7 bases stayed unmatched. The length of the CDR3 is 16 residues. The CDR3 region is CASSQGQGAPGEKLFF. The CDR3, as DNA: TGCGCCAGCAGCCAAGGACAGGGGGCGCCAGGGGAAAAACTGTTTTTT.

This sequence joins TRBV14 and TRBJ2-7; 9 positions match TRBD2. The CDR3 is 20 amino acids. V lost 0 bases to trimming and J lost 0 bases; unmatched junction nucleotides: 15. Germline V gives CDR1 SGHDN, CDR2 FVKESK. CDR3 sequence (DNA): TGTGCCAGCAGCCAAGACCCCGTGATAGCGGGGGAGTATATCTCCTACGAGCAGTACTTC. Translating it yields CASSQDPVIAGEYISYEQYF.

The chain links TRBV28 to TRBJ2-7, with D perhaps TRBD1 (6 bases). CDR1 is MDHEN and CDR2 is SYDVKM in the germline V gene. V lost 1 base, J lost 1 base, and 14 bases lay in between. This CDR3 has 16 amino acids. The CDR3 coding sequence is TGTGCCAGCAGTTTATTTGGGGGCTTTGATTCCTACGAGCAGTACTTC. Its protein is CASSLFGGFDSYEQYF.

V gene TRBV7-9 combines with J gene TRBJ1-2, with TRBD1 matching over 12 bases. The CDR3 runs 15 residues. Germline V gene lookup returns CDR1 SEHNR and CDR2 FQNEAQ (reference sequence). Trimming took 5 bases from V and 7 from J; bases not matched to a gene: 8. The CDR3 bases are TGTGCCAGCAGCCCCCCGGGACAGGGGGCAAGTGGCTACACCTTC. Translated: CASSPPGQGASGYTF. The whole variable domain, filled in from reference TRBV7-9 and TRBJ1-2, reads DTGVSQNPRHKITKRGQNVTFRCDPISEHNRLYWYRQTLGQGPEFLTYFQNEAQLEKSRLLSDRFSAERPKGSFSTLEIQRTEQGDSAMYLCASSPPGQGASGYTFGSGTRLTVV.

The V gene is TRBV7-3, the J gene TRBJ1-2, with D possibly matching TRBD1 (6 bases). From germline, CDR1 is SGHTA and CDR2 FQGTGA. Trimming cost V 3 bases and J 7 bases, with 9 bases left between them. This CDR3 is built from 12 residues. This chain's CDR3 is CASSFTGPGYTF. CDR3 DNA: TGTGCCAGCAGCTTTACAGGGCCTGGCTACACCTTC.

V is TRBV18 and J is TRBJ1-5; 9 nucleotides agree with TRBD1. CDR1 is KGHSH and CDR2 is LQKENI in the germline V gene. With 6 bases clipped from V and 5 bases from J, the junction kept 5 bases outside the gene matches. The CDR3 extends over 14 amino acids. This CDR3 is CASSSRTGDQPQHF. The CDR3 DNA sequence: TGTGCCAGCTCCTCCCGGACAGGGGATCAGCCCCAGCATTTT.

This clone was recorded a few times. The chain employs TRBV27 and TRBJ2-7, with 9 bases that match TRBD1. From germline, CDR1 is MNHEY and CDR2 SMNVEV (reference sequence). The length of the CDR3 is 15 residues. V lost 3 bases and J lost 3; bases outside the gene matches: 6. CDR3 protein: CASSFTGGFIYEQYF. The DNA for the CDR3 is TGTGCCAGCAGTTTTACAGGGGGCTTTATCTACGAGCAGTACTTC.

The rearrangement uses TRBV7-2 and TRBJ1-5; 7 nucleotides match TRBD1. The CDR3 is 14 residues long. The germline CDR1 and CDR2 sequences are SGHTA and FQGNSA. J lost 2 bases, V lost 5 bases, and 3 bases had no gene match. The CDR3 loop reads CASSRDSGNQPQHF. The CDR3 DNA reads as TGTGCCAGCAGCCGGGACAGCGGCAATCAGCCCCAGCATTTT.

The rearrangement links TRBV5-4 to TRBJ2-3, with TRBD1 matching 8 bases. The length of the CDR3 is 16 residues. J gave up 4 bases and V 4 bases, and 11 bases lay outside the gene matches. Germline V gene sequence: CDR1 SGHNT, CDR2 YYREEE (reference sequence). The CDR3 loop is CASSHPGTGGADTQYF. The CDR3, as DNA: TGTGCCAGCAGCCATCCCGGGACAGGAGGAGCAGATACGCAGTATTTT.

The chain links TRBV6-5 to TRBJ1-1; D is ambiguous. CDR3 length: 15 residues. Per germline, CDR1 MNHEY and CDR2 SVGAGI. Trimming removed 2 bases from V and 1 base from J, with 11 bases in between. The CDR3 protein is CASSYQLWANTEAFF. For the CDR3, the DNA is TGTGCCAGCAGTTACCAACTCTGGGCGAACACTGAAGCTTTCTTT.

This clone was found once. This rearrangement joins TRBV9 to TRBJ2-7; 8 nucleotides agree with TRBD1. The CDR3 covers 14 residues. V gave up 5 bases and J gave up 4 bases; unmatched junction bases: 8. CDR1 is SGDLS and CDR2 is YYNGEE in the germline V gene. CDR3 DNA: TGTGCCAGCAGTTTTGGACAGGGAAGTTACGAGCAGTACTTC. Amino acids: CASSFGQGSYEQYF. Full variable domain (outside the CDR3, taken from reference TRBV9 and TRBJ2-7): DSGVTQTPKHLITATGQRVTLRCSPRSGDLSVYWYQQSLDQGLQFLIQYYNGEERAKGNILERFSAQQFPDLHSELNLSSLELGDSALYFCASSFGQGSYEQYFGPGTRLTVT.

The J gene is TRBJ1-2, the V gene TRBV25-1; D uncertain. V was trimmed by 6 bases and J by 9 bases, leaving 14 bases between them. In germline, CDR1 is MGHDK, CDR2 SYGVNS. This CDR3 has 12 amino acids. The CDR3 region is CASSRRGGSYTF. DNA for the CDR3: TGTGCCAGCAGCCGACGGGGAGGAAGCTACACCTTC.

This sequence joins TRBV29-1 and TRBJ2-5; 13 bases match TRBD2. Germline values: CDR1 SQVTM, CDR2 ANQGSEA. This CDR3 has 15 amino acids. J gave up 5 bases and V 6 bases, and 9 bases lay outside the gene matches. As DNA, the CDR3 is TGCAGCGTGAGGACTAGCGGGGGCGCCGGGGAGACCCAGTACTTC. Amino acid sequence: CSVRTSGGAGETQYF.

This chain links TRBV19 with TRBJ1-4; unclear D gene. The CDR3 is 14 residues long. Germline loops: CDR1 LNHDA, CDR2 SQIVND (reference sequence). Trimming took 6 bases from V and 4 from J, leaving 12 bases between them. In DNA form, the CDR3 reads TGTGCCAGTAGCAGCGGGGTGGATAATGAAAAACTGTTTTTT. It codes for CASSSGVDNEKLFF.

The CDR3 region is CASGWTGVYQYF. The CDR3 DNA sequence: TGTGCCAGCGGCTGGACAGGGGTATACCAGTACTTC. The V and J genes are TRBV6-5 and TRBJ2-5; TRBD1 matches 9 bases. Germline V lookup: CDR1 MNHEY, CDR2 SVGAGI. The CDR3 spans 12 residues. Trimming removed 8 bases from V and 10 bases from J; junction bases left unmatched: 8.

The chain employs TRBV19 and TRBJ2-2, with a tentative D call TRBD1 (6 bases). The CDR3 totals 14 residues. Germline V lookup: CDR1 LNHDA, CDR2 SQIVND (reference sequence). V lost 3 bases and J 7 bases, leaving 12 bases between the germline ends. This CDR3 is CASSIPGDGGELFF. The CDR3 bases are TGTGCCAGTAGTATTCCAGGGGACGGCGGGGAGCTGTTTTTT.

The gene calls are TRBV7-9 and TRBJ2-1; TRBD1 aligns across 9 bases. From germline, CDR1 is SEHNR and CDR2 FQNEAQ (reference sequence). The V segment lost 5 bases and the J segment 8 bases; nucleotides outside the gene matches: 10. The CDR3 runs 15 residues. Written as DNA, the CDR3 is TGTGCCAGCAGCGGCCGGGACAGGGATTTCTATGAGCAGTTCTTC. This sequence encodes CASSGRDRDFYEQFF.

The gene calls are TRBV29-1 and TRBJ2-1, with TRBD2 matching over 9 bases. Looked up from germline, CDR1 is SQVTM and CDR2 is ANQGSEA. The CDR3 loop spans 11 amino acids. The V and J ends lost 6 bases and 9 bases, in that order; junction bases with no gene match: 3. The CDR3 is CSVPGLAEQFF. The CDR3 DNA reads as TGCAGCGTCCCGGGACTAGCTGAGCAGTTCTTC.